The 26 T cell receptor beta chains below were found in one sample sequenced in a study of T cell repertoires in cytomegalovirus infection (dated by TCRdb to between 2018 and 2021). No antigen has been assigned to these receptors. The sequencing machine was an Illumina HiSeq 1500. TCRdb reprocessed the public reads (quality trimming at Q25 with fastp, clone calling with MiXCR) and kept in-frame beta chains. Rows are unified per CDR3 protein, each entry keeping the most common DNA and genes. This sample holds 700,000 to 850,000 distinct CDR3 sequences; approximately 30% were observed only once. The ten largest clones add up to about an eighth of the sample. The sample's treatment or condition, from its label and the paper: in vitro stimulation with specific CMV peptide epitopes to enrich CMV-specific T cells. This sample comprised cultured CD8+ T cells from PBMCs, obtained from culture after CMV antigen stimulation. These receptor sequences come from a human donor in good health (CMV status not recorded). Some clones in this sample may be carry-over from other donors' samples.

The chain links TRBV27 to TRBJ2-6, with D perhaps assigned TRBD1 or TRBD2 (5 bases each). The V gene's germline CDR1 is MNHEY and CDR2 SMNVEV (reference sequence). The CDR3 loop spans 19 amino acids. Trimming took 6 bases from V and 1 from J, leaving 22 bases between them. This CDR3 reads CASSTKRAGTESGANVLTF. CDR3 sequence (DNA): TGTGCCAGCAGCACGAAGAGGGCAGGGACCGAATCTGGGGCCAACGTCCTGACTTTC.

The rearrangement joins TRBV2 to TRBJ1-4; D unresolved. Germline values: CDR1 SNHLY, CDR2 FYNNEI. This CDR3 has 15 amino acids. The V end was cut by 6 bases, the J end by 5 bases, with 16 bases between. CDR3 amino acids: CASSLASAGNEKLFF. The CDR3 coding sequence is TGTGCCAGCAGCCTTGCGTCAGCTGGAAATGAAAAACTGTTTTTT.

There are a few counts of this clonotype. The rearrangement joins TRBV6-5 to TRBJ2-3, with 8 bases aligning to TRBD1. Trimming at V came to 5 bases and at J to 6 bases, leaving 16 bases not matched to a gene. This CDR3 is 17 amino acids long. Looked up from germline, CDR1 is MNHEY and CDR2 is SVGAGI. The CDR3 sequence is CASSRSLGQGLGDTQYF. The CDR3 DNA reads TGTGCCAGCAGTCGCTCCCTTGGACAGGGCCTGGGCGATACGCAGTATTTT.

This clonotype was found a few times. The V call is TRBV6-6, the J call TRBJ1-4; the D gene is possibly TRBD1 (6 bases). V dropped 1 base and J dropped 5 bases, with 14 bases sitting between them. This CDR3 is built from 16 residues. The germline V gene encodes CDR1 MNHNY and CDR2 SVGAGI (reference sequence). CDR3 coding DNA: TGTGCCAGCAGTTACTATAGACAGGACGGGAATGAAAAACTGTTTTTT. Translated: CASSYYRQDGNEKLFF.

The genes are TRBV6-2 or TRBV6-3 and TRBJ2-5; D uncertain. The CDR3 is 15 residues long. The V and J ends lost 2 bases and 4 bases respectively, with 14 bases between them. CDR1 is MNHEY and CDR2 is SVGEGT in the germline V gene. For the CDR3, the DNA is TGTGCCAGCAGTTACGTACAGTCGGACGGAGAGACCCAGTACTTC. Its translation: CASSYVQSDGETQYF.

This clonotype occurred many times. The DNA of the CDR3 is TGTGCCAGCAGCTTAGTTGGTGGGTTCGGTGAAGCTTTCTTT. As protein: CASSLVGGFGEAFF. The chain links TRBV7-9 to TRBJ1-1; D gene uncertain. In germline, CDR1 is SEHNR, CDR2 FQNEAQ (reference sequence). The CDR3 runs 14 residues. V was trimmed by 1 base and J by 7 bases, leaving 13 bases between them.

This clonotype was counted between two and nine times. The CDR3 region has the DNA TGTGCCAGCAGCCCAACGCCGGGAGTCGTTAACACTGAAGCTTTCTTT. It encodes CASSPTPGVVNTEAFF. The genes are TRBV7-8 and TRBJ1-1, with unresolved D. The V gene's germline CDR1 is SGHVS and CDR2 FQNEAQ. This CDR3 contains 16 residues. Between the trimmed V and J ends, which lost 5 bases and 2 bases, there was a span of 18 bases.

The chain is built from TRBV2 and TRBJ1-3; D is unclear. The germline V gene encodes CDR1 SNHLY and CDR2 FYNNEI. The V and J ends lost 8 bases and 0 bases respectively, with 11 bases between them. This CDR3 region has 14 residues. The CDR3 protein is CASVYLFSGNTIYF. CDR3 nucleotide sequence: TGTGCCAGCGTCTACTTATTCTCTGGAAACACCATATATTTT.

This clonotype occurred many times. This chain uses TRBV4-1 with TRBJ1-1, with D possibly TRBD1 on 6 matching bases. The CDR3 runs 15 residues. The ends were cut back, 5 bases at V and 1 base at J, with 14 bases in the middle. Germline assignment: CDR1 MGHRA and CDR2 YSYEKL. CDR3 sequence (DNA): TGCGCCAGCAGCGCGCATTTCAGGGGGAACACTGAAGCTTTCTTT. Amino acids: CASSAHFRGNTEAFF.

J is TRBJ1-2 and V is TRBV4-1; D perhaps matches TRBD1 (5 bases). The CDR3 sequence is 16 residues long. The ends were cut back, 5 bases at V and 3 bases at J, with 19 bases in the middle. Germline V CDR1 and CDR2: MGHRA, YSYEKL. The DNA of the CDR3 is TGCGCCAGCAGCGACCGCTTCGGCGGGGGTGACTATGGCTACACCTTC. Amino acid sequence: CASSDRFGGGDYGYTF.

V gene TRBV6-2 or TRBV6-3 combines with J gene TRBJ1-1; TRBD1 agrees at 8 bases. This CDR3 has 16 residues. The junction had 12 bases not matched to a gene; V was cut back by 6 bases and J by 3 bases. The germline CDR1 and CDR2 sequences are MNHEY and SVGEGT. The CDR3 here is CASRPNDWTGYTEAFF. The DNA for the CDR3 is TGTGCCAGCAGACCTAATGACTGGACAGGGTACACTGAAGCTTTCTTT.

The rearrangement uses TRBV6-6 and TRBJ2-1; D unresolved. Between the trimmed V and J ends, which lost 5 bases and 5 bases, there was a span of 13 bases. CDR3 length: 14 amino acids. Germline CDR1 and CDR2: MNHNY and SVGAGI (reference sequence). The CDR3 is CASSLLRANNEQFF. The CDR3 bases are TGTGCCAGCAGTCTCCTCCGAGCGAACAATGAGCAGTTCTTC.

The chain joins TRBV12-3 or TRBV12-4 to TRBJ1-3; tentatively, D is TRBD1 (5 bases). The CDR3 contains 16 residues. V was trimmed by 6 bases and J by 0 bases, leaving 15 bases between them. The CDR3 DNA reads TGTGCCAGCAGGGTACCCGGGGCAGGCTCTGGAAACACCATATATTTT. It encodes CASRVPGAGSGNTIYF.

The chain joins TRBV5-8 to TRBJ2-1, with D possibly TRBD1 on 6 matching bases. This CDR3 is 12 amino acids long. V shed 4 bases and J shed 10 bases, with 12 bases lying between them. Germline lookup yields CDR1 SGHTS and CDR2 YDEGEE. The CDR3 loop reads CASSLRGEEQFF. CDR3 nucleotides: TGTGCCAGCAGCCTCAGGGGTGAGGAGCAGTTCTTC.

The rearrangement links TRBV7-9 to TRBJ2-1, with D uncertain. V was shortened by 4 bases and J by 4 bases, with 11 bases between the two germline ends. Germline V gene sequence: CDR1 SEHNR, CDR2 FQNEAQ (reference sequence). This CDR3 contains 14 residues. In nucleotides, the CDR3 is TGTGCCAGCAGCTGGCGGCTGAATTACAATGAGCAGTTCTTC. It translates to CASSWRLNYNEQFF.

The chain joins TRBV11-1 to TRBJ2-3; D tentatively fits TRBD1 or TRBD2 (8 bases each). The CDR3 sequence is 17 residues long. V shed 2 bases and J shed 1 base, with 16 bases lying between them. Per germline, CDR1 SGHAT and CDR2 FQDESV (reference sequence). CDR3 nucleotides: TGTGCCAGCAGCTTATCCGACAGGGGACTAGGCACAGATACGCAGTATTTT. Amino acids: CASSLSDRGLGTDTQYF. Combining the CDR3 with reference TRBV11-1 and TRBJ2-3 gives the whole variable domain EAEVAQSPRYKITEKSQAVAFWCDPISGHATLYWYRQILGQGPELLVQFQDESVVDDSQLPKDRFSAERLKGVDSTLKIQPAELGDSAMYLCASSLSDRGLGTDTQYFGPGTRLTVL.

As regards this clonotype: Sequence at one end of the junction differs from germline and may be a read error. The V and J genes are TRBV6-5 and TRBJ1-5, with 9 bases aligning to TRBD1. The length of the CDR3 is 15 residues. CDR1 is MNHEY and CDR2 is SVGAGI in the germline V gene. The CDR3 region is CTSRLTGGSNQPQHF. CDR3 nucleotide sequence: TGTACCAGCAGGCTGACAGGGGGTAGCAATCAGCCCCAGCATTTT.

The rearrangement uses TRBV15 and TRBJ2-7; D remains ambiguous. Germline-derived CDR1 and CDR2 are LNHNV and YYDKDF (reference sequence). Trimming stripped 5 bases from V and 0 bases from J, with 11 bases between. The CDR3 runs 14 residues. Written as DNA, the CDR3 is TGTGCCACCAGCTCTGAGGTGAGCTCCTACGAGCAGTACGTC. Translating it yields CATSSEVSSYEQYV.

CDR3 nucleotide sequence: TGTGCCAGCAGCCTACGAACTGTAGGGGTCGGCACTGAAGCTTTCTTT. As protein: CASSLRTVGVGTEAFF. This chain uses TRBV7-9 with TRBJ1-1; perhaps TRBD1 as D (5 bases). The V end lost 5 bases, the J end lost 4 bases, and 20 bases lay between the germline ends. The CDR3 loop spans 16 amino acids. Per germline, CDR1 SEHNR and CDR2 FQNEAQ (reference sequence).

This clonotype has more than one count but fewer than ten. This sequence joins TRBV9 and TRBJ2-3, with TRBD1 matching 12 bases. This CDR3 comprises 17 residues. Germline loops: CDR1 SGDLS, CDR2 YYNGEE. Trimming removed 0 bases from V and 6 bases from J; junction bases left unmatched: 8. The CDR3 nucleotides read TGTGCCAGCAGCGTAGAGGGACAGGGGGCGTTGGACGATACGCAGTATTTT. Its translation: CASSVEGQGALDDTQYF.

Concerning this clonotype itself: The junction departs from germline at one end; a sequencing error may be responsible. The V and J genes are TRBV12-5 and TRBJ2-5; TRBD1 might be the D (5 bases). Looked up from germline, CDR1 is LGHNT and CDR2 is FRNRAP. The CDR3 covers 15 residues. The CDR3 nucleotides read TGTGGTAGTGGTTTTTGGATGGGGCGCGGAGAGACCCAGTACTTC. Amino acids: CGSGFWMGRGETQYF. The full variable domain, with the rest looked up from reference TRBV12-5 and TRBJ2-5, is DARVTQTPRHKVTEMGQEVTMRCQPILGHNTVFWYRQTMMQGLELLAYFRNRAPLDDSGMPKDRFSAEMPDATLATLKIQPSEPRDSAVYFCGSGFWMGRGETQYFGPGTRLLVL.

The chain links TRBV29-1 to TRBJ2-5, with TRBD1 matching 7 bases. Germline CDR1 is SQVTM and CDR2 is ANQGSEA. This CDR3 has 15 amino acids. Germline trimming cut 0 bases from V and 1 base from J; bases unmatched to any gene: 5. The CDR3 nucleotides read TGCAGCGTTGAAGACGCCGGGGACAGCCAAGAGACCCAGTACTTC. Translating it yields CSVEDAGDSQETQYF.

A word on this clonotype: Sequence at one end of the junction differs from germline and may be a read error. This chain connects TRBV5-3 to TRBJ2-3; D unclear. TRBV5-3 is flagged as an ORF with uncertain function. The CDR3 is 16 residues long. CDR3 DNA: TGTGCCAGCAGCTTGAGTGGGGTTCCTAGCACAGATACGCAGTATTTT. Protein: CASSLSGVPSTDTQYF.

V is TRBV7-2 and J is TRBJ2-3; weak D call: TRBD1 (6 bases). The CDR3 sequence is 15 residues long. The V end lost 5 bases, the J end lost 5 bases, and 17 bases lay between the germline ends. CDR1 SGHTA and CDR2 FQGNSA come from the germline V gene. CDR3 loop: CASSHESGVGDTQYF. As DNA, the CDR3 is TGTGCCAGCAGCCATGAGTCAGGGGTGGGAGATACGCAGTATTTT. The full variable domain, completed using reference TRBV7-2 and TRBJ2-3, is GAGVSQSPSNKVTEKGKDVELRCDPISGHTALYWYRQSLGQGLEFLIYFQGNSAPDKSGLPSDRFSAERTGGSVSTLTIQRTQQEDSAVYLCASSHESGVGDTQYFGPGTRLTVL.

This clonotype came up many times. V gene TRBV4-3 combines with J gene TRBJ2-1; D unresolved. Germline V gene data show CDR1 as LGHNA and CDR2 as YSLEER. Trimming took off 0 bases at V and 3 bases at J, with 18 bases between the two ends. This CDR3 has 18 residues. CDR3 region: CASSQDWSSFGSYNEQFF. The CDR3 bases are TGCGCCAGCAGCCAAGATTGGAGTAGTTTTGGAAGCTACAATGAGCAGTTCTTC.

The V gene is TRBV10-2, the J gene TRBJ1-6, with a possible D match to TRBD1 (5 bases). CDR3 length: 16 residues. The ends were cut back, 6 bases at V and 3 bases at J, with 15 bases in the middle. In germline, CDR1 is WSHSY, CDR2 SAAADI. The DNA for the CDR3 is TGCGCCAGCAGCGAGGAAGGGGCGCGCTATAATTCACCCCTCCACTTT. It encodes CASSEEGARYNSPLHF.